This TCR beta chain was documented in a study of regulatory T cells in long-lasting Graves disease. V lost 1 base and J lost 0, with 6 bases in between. The CDR3 length is 14 residues. Per the germline V gene, CDR1 is MDHEN and CDR2 is SYDVKM. This clonotype appeared many times. Noted time point: persistent/refractory GD, antithyroid drugs over 5 years with positive TRAb. Generation of the TCR library employed RNA extracted from PBMCs. An endocrinology department in Xi'an, China, supplied the patients. Arm-PCR of CDR3 regions and iRepertoire HTBI primers were the basis on which TCR beta libraries were built. TCRdb re-derived calls from the multiplex PCR reads in MiXCR, one entry per CDR3 protein. The sample has about 460,000 distinct CDR3 sequences; around a fifth are singletons.

The chain is built from TRBV28 and TRBJ1-2; D is uncertain. The receptor's source is a female donor with Graves disease. The specimen comprised peripheral blood mononuclear cells (PBMCs), sampled when the disease was refractory, from a patient treated with antithyroid drugs. The CDR3 DNA sequence: TGTGCCAGCAGTTTATTCATCACTAACTATGGCTACACCTTC. Translating gives CASSLFITNYGYTF.